This is a list of T cell receptor beta chains from one sample in a study of cytomegalovirus exposure and HLA in healthy donors. Clones were sequenced by immunoSEQ multiplex PCR, and TCRdb holds only the in-frame ones, with some missing. Its listing shows around 140,000 clones. The source material was PBMCs. The receptor set was obtained from a woman between 18 and 29 years old in good health and CMV-seronegative. CDR3s include the opening cysteine and the closing phenylalanine or tryptophan. Each record gives: J gene, D gene, CDR3 length, V gene, CDR3 protein, CDR3 DNA. A D gene is named only where the DNA matches it firmly.

j_call: TRBJ2-7; d_call: .; cdr3_length: 15; v_call: TRBV19; cdr3_aa: CASSLGHRSSYEQYF; cdr3_nt: TGTGCCAGTAGTCTGGGACACCGCAGCTCCTACGAGCAGTACTTC
j_call: TRBJ2-3; d_call: .; cdr3_length: 16; v_call: TRBV19; cdr3_aa: CASSILSHEVTDTQYF; cdr3_nt: TGTGCCAGTAGTATCCTTTCCCACGAGGTCACAGATACGCAGTATTTT
j_call: TRBJ2-1; d_call: .; cdr3_length: 13; v_call: TRBV5-4; cdr3_aa: CATFSTSSNEQFF; cdr3_nt: TGTGCCACCTTTTCTACTAGCTCCAATGAGCAGTTCTTC
j_call: TRBJ2-5; d_call: TRBD2; cdr3_length: 14; v_call: TRBV9; cdr3_aa: CASSARTSIQTQYF; cdr3_nt: TGTGCCAGCAGCGCCCGGACTAGCATTCAGACCCAGTACTTC
j_call: TRBJ1-5; d_call: .; cdr3_length: 17; v_call: TRBV16; cdr3_aa: CASSQLSEGRGNQPQHF; cdr3_nt: TGTGCCAGCAGCCAATTATCGGAGGGTCGCGGCAATCAGCCCCAGCATTTT
j_call: TRBJ2-5; d_call: TRBD1; cdr3_length: 14; v_call: TRBV5-6; cdr3_aa: CASSPGTGVETQYF; cdr3_nt: TGTGCCAGCAGCCCCGGGACAGGGGTAGAGACCCAGTACTTC
j_call: TRBJ1-2; d_call: .; cdr3_length: 14; v_call: TRBV25-1; cdr3_aa: CASSEGGRIYGYTF; cdr3_nt: TGTGCCAGCAGTGAAGGAGGACGGATCTATGGCTACACCTTC
j_call: TRBJ1-1; d_call: .; cdr3_length: 14; v_call: TRBV15; cdr3_aa: CATSGQGATTEAFF; cdr3_nt: TGTGCCACCAGCGGCCAAGGGGCTACGACTGAAGCTTTCTTT
j_call: TRBJ1-5; d_call: .; cdr3_length: 15; v_call: TRBV7-8; cdr3_aa: CASSRGRQLNQPQHF; cdr3_nt: TGTGCCAGCAGCCGAGGGAGGCAGCTCAATCAGCCCCAGCATTTT
j_call: TRBJ1-1; d_call: .; cdr3_length: 12; v_call: TRBV6-1; cdr3_aa: CASIGGRTEAFF; cdr3_nt: TGTGCCAGCATCGGGGGAAGGACTGAAGCTTTCTTT
j_call: TRBJ1-5; d_call: .; cdr3_length: 13; v_call: TRBV6-1; cdr3_aa: CASSPNSNQPQHF; cdr3_nt: TGTGCCAGCAGTCCCAATAGCAATCAGCCCCAGCATTTT
j_call: TRBJ2-1; d_call: TRBD2; cdr3_length: 18; v_call: TRBV7-9; cdr3_aa: CASSSILSTLAVNNEQFF; cdr3_nt: TGTGCCAGTAGCTCGATACTCTCTACACTAGCGGTAAACAATGAGCAGTTCTTC
j_call: TRBJ2-3; d_call: TRBD1; cdr3_length: 13; v_call: TRBV27; cdr3_aa: CASRGTGPNTQYF; cdr3_nt: TGTGCCAGCAGGGGGACAGGCCCGAATACGCAGTATTTT
j_call: TRBJ1-1; d_call: .; cdr3_length: 14; v_call: TRBV10-1; cdr3_aa: CASSESTGYTEAFF; cdr3_nt: TGCGCCAGCAGTGAGTCTACCGGGTACACTGAAGCTTTCTTT
j_call: TRBJ2-3; d_call: TRBD2; cdr3_length: 16; v_call: TRBV7-8; cdr3_aa: CASSLRASGYTDTQYF; cdr3_nt: TGTGCCAGCAGCTTAAGGGCTAGCGGATACACAGATACGCAGTATTTT
j_call: TRBJ1-1; d_call: TRBD1; cdr3_length: 13; v_call: TRBV30; cdr3_aa: CAWSGQENTEAFF; cdr3_nt: TGTGCCTGGAGCGGACAGGAGAACACTGAAGCTTTCTTT
j_call: TRBJ1-1; d_call: .; cdr3_length: 14; v_call: TRBV4-1; cdr3_aa: CASSQDRGTTEAFF; cdr3_nt: TGCGCCAGCAGCCAAGACAGGGGAACAACTGAAGCTTTCTTT
j_call: TRBJ2-6; d_call: TRBD2; cdr3_length: 18; v_call: TRBV5-1; cdr3_aa: CASSAKTSGRYGANVLTF; cdr3_nt: TGCGCCAGCAGCGCTAAGACTAGCGGGAGGTATGGGGCCAACGTCCTGACTTTC
j_call: TRBJ1-5; d_call: TRBD1; cdr3_length: 15; v_call: TRBV18; cdr3_aa: CASSPGQGSNQPQHF; cdr3_nt: TGTGCCAGCTCACCGGGACAGGGTAGCAATCAGCCCCAGCATTTT
j_call: TRBJ2-5; d_call: .; cdr3_length: 15; v_call: TRBV11-3; cdr3_aa: CASSTTGREGETQYF; cdr3_nt: TGTGCCAGCAGCACAACAGGGAGGGAAGGGGAGACCCAGTACTTC
j_call: TRBJ2-7; d_call: TRBD1; cdr3_length: 18; v_call: TRBV7-9; cdr3_aa: CASSLGETGQWDSYEQYF; cdr3_nt: TGTGCCAGCAGCTTAGGTGAAACGGGACAGTGGGATTCCTACGAGCAGTACTTC
j_call: TRBJ2-2; d_call: TRBD2; cdr3_length: 18; v_call: TRBV4-3; cdr3_aa: CASGGVYTSGRGTGELFF; cdr3_nt: TGCGCCAGCGGGGGGGTCTACACTAGCGGGAGGGGCACCGGGGAGCTGTTTTTT
j_call: TRBJ1-3; d_call: .; cdr3_length: 17; v_call: TRBV19; cdr3_aa: CASSIQDSPNSGNTIYF; cdr3_nt: TGTGCCAGTAGTATCCAGGACAGTCCTAACTCTGGAAACACCATATATTTT
j_call: TRBJ2-1; d_call: TRBD1; cdr3_length: 13; v_call: TRBV30; cdr3_aa: CAWGTGDYNEQFF; cdr3_nt: TGTGCCTGGGGGACAGGGGACTACAATGAGCAGTTCTTC
j_call: TRBJ1-5; d_call: .; cdr3_length: 11; v_call: TRBV6-5; cdr3_aa: CASSFVQPQHF; cdr3_nt: TGTGCCAGCAGTTTCGTTCAGCCCCAGCATTTT
j_call: TRBJ1-2; d_call: TRBD1; cdr3_length: 15; v_call: TRBV11-2; cdr3_aa: CASSSRGLLSYGYTF; cdr3_nt: TGTGCCAGCAGCTCAAGGGGGCTGTTATCCTACGGCTACACCTTC
j_call: TRBJ2-1; d_call: .; cdr3_length: 14; v_call: TRBV2; cdr3_aa: CASNIRGARSEQFF; cdr3_nt: TGTGCCAGCAATATTAGGGGCGCCCGCAGTGAGCAGTTCTTC
j_call: TRBJ1-4; d_call: .; cdr3_length: 14; v_call: TRBV2; cdr3_aa: CASSERQFNEKLFF; cdr3_nt: TGTGCCAGCAGTGAGAGGCAGTTCAATGAAAAACTGTTTTTT
j_call: TRBJ1-5; d_call: .; cdr3_length: 14; v_call: TRBV30; cdr3_aa: CAWSTGQYNQPQHF; cdr3_nt: TGTGCCTGGAGTACAGGACAGTACAATCAGCCCCAGCATTTT
j_call: TRBJ1-1; d_call: .; cdr3_length: 13; v_call: TRBV7-9; cdr3_aa: CASSWTDNTEAFF; cdr3_nt: TGTGCCAGCAGCTGGACAGATAACACTGAAGCTTTCTTT
j_call: TRBJ2-1; d_call: .; cdr3_length: 13; v_call: TRBV4-1; cdr3_aa: CASSQDPGNEQFF; cdr3_nt: TGCGCCAGCAGCCAAGATCCGGGGAATGAGCAGTTCTTC
j_call: TRBJ2-3; d_call: TRBD2; cdr3_length: 15; v_call: TRBV7-6; cdr3_aa: CASSIGLAGTDTQYF; cdr3_nt: TGTGCCAGCAGCATAGGGCTAGCGGGCACAGATACGCAGTATTTT
j_call: TRBJ1-2; d_call: .; cdr3_length: 11; v_call: TRBV20-1; cdr3_aa: CSASGGYGYTF; cdr3_nt: TGCAGTGCTAGCGGGGGTTATGGCTACACCTTC
j_call: TRBJ1-2; d_call: .; cdr3_length: 15; v_call: TRBV27; cdr3_aa: CASSSTGGSDYGYTF; cdr3_nt: TGTGCCAGCAGTTCCACAGGAGGGTCAGACTATGGCTACACCTTC
j_call: TRBJ1-1; d_call: TRBD1; cdr3_length: 15; v_call: TRBV11-3; cdr3_aa: CASSWEGQGDTEAFF; cdr3_nt: TGTGCCAGCAGCTGGGAGGGACAGGGGGACACTGAAGCTTTCTTT
j_call: TRBJ2-7; d_call: .; cdr3_length: 15; v_call: TRBV9; cdr3_aa: CASSVSAGEDYEQYF; cdr3_nt: TGTGCCAGCAGCGTATCCGCAGGGGAAGATTACGAGCAGTACTTC
j_call: TRBJ2-6; d_call: .; cdr3_length: 19; v_call: TRBV19; cdr3_aa: CASSIGRGWEDSGANVLTF; cdr3_nt: TGTGCCAGTAGTATAGGCCGGGGGTGGGAAGACTCTGGGGCCAACGTCCTGACTTTC
j_call: TRBJ2-7; d_call: .; cdr3_length: 16; v_call: TRBV4-1; cdr3_aa: CASSQDRDSYVYEQYF; cdr3_nt: TGCGCCAGCAGCCAGGACCGGGACTCGTACGTCTACGAGCAGTACTTC
j_call: TRBJ1-2; d_call: .; cdr3_length: 13; v_call: TRBV5-6; cdr3_aa: CASSLGRDYGYTF; cdr3_nt: TGTGCCAGCAGCTTGGGCAGGGACTATGGCTACACCTTC
j_call: TRBJ2-4; d_call: .; cdr3_length: 13; v_call: TRBV5-1; cdr3_aa: CASSSSTGNIQYF; cdr3_nt: TGCGCCAGCAGCTCCTCCACGGGGAACATTCAGTACTTC
j_call: TRBJ2-6; d_call: .; cdr3_length: 19; v_call: TRBV7-3; cdr3_aa: CASSSAPGGGWSGANVLTF; cdr3_nt: TGTGCCAGCAGCTCCGCCCCTGGGGGAGGTTGGTCTGGGGCCAACGTCCTGACTTTC
j_call: TRBJ2-1; d_call: .; cdr3_length: 13; v_call: TRBV29-1; cdr3_aa: CSVEVLSYNEQFF; cdr3_nt: TGCAGCGTTGAAGTCCTCTCCTACAATGAGCAGTTCTTC
j_call: TRBJ2-7; d_call: TRBD2; cdr3_length: 14; v_call: TRBV4-2; cdr3_aa: CASSRLAVGYEQYF; cdr3_nt: TGTGCCAGCAGCCGACTAGCGGTTGGGTACGAGCAGTACTTC
j_call: TRBJ2-5; d_call: TRBD2; cdr3_length: 16; v_call: TRBV7-9; cdr3_aa: CASSLRTSGAGETQYF; cdr3_nt: TGTGCCAGCAGCCTACGGACTAGCGGGGCAGGGGAGACCCAGTACTTC
j_call: TRBJ1-2; d_call: .; cdr3_length: 15; v_call: TRBV10-3; cdr3_aa: CAISEGAGGDYGYTF; cdr3_nt: TGTGCCATCAGTGAAGGGGCAGGAGGGGATTATGGCTACACCTTC
j_call: TRBJ1-2; d_call: .; cdr3_length: 16; v_call: TRBV2; cdr3_aa: CASSEVTRGNNYGYTF; cdr3_nt: TGTGCCAGCAGTGAAGTCACTCGGGGGAATAACTATGGCTACACCTTC
j_call: TRBJ1-5; d_call: TRBD1; cdr3_length: 16; v_call: TRBV6-6; cdr3_aa: CASSYRTGSSNQPQHF; cdr3_nt: TGTGCCAGCAGTTACCGGACAGGGAGTAGCAATCAGCCCCAGCATTTT
j_call: TRBJ2-2; d_call: .; cdr3_length: 15; v_call: TRBV5-1; cdr3_aa: CASREVASNTGELFF; cdr3_nt: TGCGCCAGCAGGGAGGTAGCGTCGAACACCGGGGAGCTGTTTTTT
j_call: TRBJ2-1; d_call: TRBD2; cdr3_length: 16; v_call: TRBV6-5; cdr3_aa: CASSYPGLAGVLEQFF; cdr3_nt: TGTGCCAGCAGTTACCCGGGACTAGCGGGAGTTTTGGAGCAGTTCTTC
j_call: TRBJ1-5; d_call: .; cdr3_length: 13; v_call: TRBV29-1; cdr3_aa: CSVTQGGDQPQHF; cdr3_nt: TGCAGCGTTACCCAAGGGGGTGACCAGCCCCAGCATTTT
j_call: TRBJ2-1; d_call: TRBD2; cdr3_length: 17; v_call: TRBV9; cdr3_aa: CASSVETTGGPYNEQFF; cdr3_nt: TGTGCCAGCAGCGTGGAAACCACGGGAGGGCCCTACAATGAGCAGTTCTTC
j_call: TRBJ2-5; d_call: TRBD2; cdr3_length: 14; v_call: TRBV12-5; cdr3_aa: CASGLSGGQETQYF; cdr3_nt: TGTGCTAGTGGTTTGTCGGGGGGTCAAGAGACCCAGTACTTC
j_call: TRBJ1-2; d_call: TRBD1; cdr3_length: 15; v_call: TRBV4-1; cdr3_aa: CASSQNPGQGYGYTF; cdr3_nt: TGCGCCAGCAGCCAGAACCCGGGACAGGGCTATGGCTACACCTTC